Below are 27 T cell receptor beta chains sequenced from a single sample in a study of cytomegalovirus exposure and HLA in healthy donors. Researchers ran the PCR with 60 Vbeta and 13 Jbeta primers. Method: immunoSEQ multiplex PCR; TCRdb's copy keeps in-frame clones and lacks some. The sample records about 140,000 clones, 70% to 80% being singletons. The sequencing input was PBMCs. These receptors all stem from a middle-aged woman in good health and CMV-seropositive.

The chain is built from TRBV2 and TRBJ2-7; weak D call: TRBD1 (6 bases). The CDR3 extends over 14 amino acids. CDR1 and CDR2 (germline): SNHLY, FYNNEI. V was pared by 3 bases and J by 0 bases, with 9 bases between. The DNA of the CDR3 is TGTGCCAGCAGTGATTGGGACACCTCCTACGAGCAGTACTTC. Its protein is CASSDWDTSYEQYF. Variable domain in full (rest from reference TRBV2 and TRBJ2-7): EPEVTQTPSHQVTQMGQEVILRCVPISNHLYFYWYRQILGQKVEFLVSFYNNEISEKSEIFDDQFSVERPDGSNFTLKIRSTKLEDSAMYFCASSDWDTSYEQYFGPGTRLTVT.

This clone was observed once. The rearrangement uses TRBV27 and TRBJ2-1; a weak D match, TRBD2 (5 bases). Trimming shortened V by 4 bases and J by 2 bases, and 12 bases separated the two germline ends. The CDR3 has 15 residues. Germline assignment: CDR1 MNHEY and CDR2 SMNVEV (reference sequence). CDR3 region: CASSSEGEPYNEQFF. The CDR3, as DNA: TGTGCCAGCAGTTCTGAGGGTGAGCCCTACAATGAGCAGTTCTTC.

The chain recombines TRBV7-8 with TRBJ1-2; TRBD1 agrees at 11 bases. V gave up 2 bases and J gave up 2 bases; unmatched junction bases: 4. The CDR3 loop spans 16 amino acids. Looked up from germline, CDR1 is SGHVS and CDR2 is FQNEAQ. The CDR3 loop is CASSLRRTGGNYGYTF. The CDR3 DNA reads TGTGCCAGCAGCTTAAGGCGGACAGGGGGCAACTATGGCTACACCTTC. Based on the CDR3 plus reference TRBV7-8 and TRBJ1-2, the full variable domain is GAGVSQSPRYKVAKRGQDVALRCDPISGHVSLFWYQQALGQGPEFLTYFQNEAQLDKSGLPSDRFFAERPEGSVSTLKIQRTQQEDSAVYLCASSLRRTGGNYGYTFGSGTRLTVV.

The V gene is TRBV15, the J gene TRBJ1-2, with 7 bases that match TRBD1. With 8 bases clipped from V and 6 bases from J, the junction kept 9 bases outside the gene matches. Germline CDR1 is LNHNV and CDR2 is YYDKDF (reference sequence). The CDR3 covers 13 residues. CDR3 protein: CATRVGGGNGYTF. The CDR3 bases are TGTGCCACCCGAGTAGGGGGCGGAAATGGCTACACCTTC.

CDR3 sequence: CASSLEGGTDTQYF. In DNA form, the CDR3 reads TGCGCCAGCAGCTTGGAGGGGGGCACAGATACGCAGTATTTT. This chain uses TRBV5-1 with TRBJ2-3, with a tentative D call TRBD1 (6 bases). The CDR3 runs to 14 residues. The V end lost 0 bases, the J end lost 1 base, and 6 bases lay between the germline ends. Looked up from germline, CDR1 is SGHRS and CDR2 is YFSETQ.

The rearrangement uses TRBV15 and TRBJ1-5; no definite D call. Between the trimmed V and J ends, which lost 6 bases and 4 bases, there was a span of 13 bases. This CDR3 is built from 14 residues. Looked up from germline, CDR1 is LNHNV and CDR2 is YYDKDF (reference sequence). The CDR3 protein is CATSEGFRNQPQHF. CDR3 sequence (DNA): TGTGCCACCAGTGAGGGATTCCGGAATCAGCCCCAGCATTTT.

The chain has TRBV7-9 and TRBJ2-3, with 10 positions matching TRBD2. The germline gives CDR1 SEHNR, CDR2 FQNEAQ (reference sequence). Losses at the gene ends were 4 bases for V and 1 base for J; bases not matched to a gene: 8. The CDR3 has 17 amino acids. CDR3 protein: CASSSAAGGPGTDTQYF. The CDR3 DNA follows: TGTGCCAGCAGCTCGGCAGCGGGAGGGCCCGGCACAGATACGCAGTATTTT.

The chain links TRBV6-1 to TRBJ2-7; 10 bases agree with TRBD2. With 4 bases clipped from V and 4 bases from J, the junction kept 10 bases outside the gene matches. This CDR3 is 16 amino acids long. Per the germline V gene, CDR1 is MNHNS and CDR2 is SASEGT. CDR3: CASSGGGASGRYEQYF. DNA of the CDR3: TGTGCCAGCAGTGGAGGAGGGGCTAGCGGGAGATACGAGCAGTACTTC.

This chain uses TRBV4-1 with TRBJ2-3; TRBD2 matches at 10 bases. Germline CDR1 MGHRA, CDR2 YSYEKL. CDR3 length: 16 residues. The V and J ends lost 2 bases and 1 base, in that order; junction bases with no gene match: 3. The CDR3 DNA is TGCGCCAGCAGCCAACGGACTAGCGGAGGCACAGATACGCAGTATTTT. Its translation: CASSQRTSGGTDTQYF.

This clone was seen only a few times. The CDR3 sequence is CASSVTSSYEQYF. CDR3 sequence (DNA): TGTGCCAGCAGTGTGACTAGCTCCTACGAGCAGTACTTC. The V gene is TRBV6-1, the J gene TRBJ2-7, with D possibly being TRBD2 (6 bases). Germline V gene sequence: CDR1 MNHNS, CDR2 SASEGT. V was trimmed by 4 bases and J by 0 bases, leaving 7 bases between them. The CDR3 spans 13 residues.

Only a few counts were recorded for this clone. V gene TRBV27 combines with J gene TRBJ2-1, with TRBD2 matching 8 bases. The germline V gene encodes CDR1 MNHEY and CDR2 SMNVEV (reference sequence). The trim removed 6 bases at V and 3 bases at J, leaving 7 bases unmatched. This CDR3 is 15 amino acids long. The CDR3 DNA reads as TGTGCCAGCAGAATTCTAGCGGGTTACTACAATGAGCAGTTCTTC. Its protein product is CASRILAGYYNEQFF.

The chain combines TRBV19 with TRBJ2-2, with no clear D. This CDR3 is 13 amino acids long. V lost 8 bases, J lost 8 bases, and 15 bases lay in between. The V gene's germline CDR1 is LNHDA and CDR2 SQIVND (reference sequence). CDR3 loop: CASRKRILGELFF. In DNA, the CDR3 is TGTGCCAGTCGAAAGAGGATTTTGGGGGAGCTGTTTTTT.

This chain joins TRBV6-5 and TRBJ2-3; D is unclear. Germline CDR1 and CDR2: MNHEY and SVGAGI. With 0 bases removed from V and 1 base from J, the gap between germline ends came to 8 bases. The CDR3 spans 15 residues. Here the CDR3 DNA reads TGTGCCAGCAGTTACTCAGTGGCGGGCACAGATACGCAGTATTTT. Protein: CASSYSVAGTDTQYF.

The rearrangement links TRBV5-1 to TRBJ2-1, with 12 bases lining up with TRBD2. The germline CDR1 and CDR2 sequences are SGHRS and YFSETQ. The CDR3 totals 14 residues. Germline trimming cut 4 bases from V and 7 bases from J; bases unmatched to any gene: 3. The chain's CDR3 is CASSDGTSGNEQFF. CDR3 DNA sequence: TGCGCCAGCAGCGACGGGACTAGCGGGAATGAGCAGTTCTTC.

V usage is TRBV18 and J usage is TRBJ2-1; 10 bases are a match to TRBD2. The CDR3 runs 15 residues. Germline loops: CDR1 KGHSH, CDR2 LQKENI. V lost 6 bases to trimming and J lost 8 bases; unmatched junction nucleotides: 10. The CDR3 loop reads CASSYGLAGVDEQFF. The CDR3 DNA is TGTGCCAGCTCTTACGGTCTAGCGGGAGTGGATGAGCAGTTCTTC.

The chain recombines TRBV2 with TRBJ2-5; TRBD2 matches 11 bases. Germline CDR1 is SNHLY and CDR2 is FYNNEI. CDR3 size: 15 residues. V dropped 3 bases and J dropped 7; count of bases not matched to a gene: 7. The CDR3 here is CASSETSGVLGTQYF. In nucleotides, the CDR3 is TGTGCCAGCAGTGAGACTAGCGGGGTCCTAGGGACCCAGTACTTC. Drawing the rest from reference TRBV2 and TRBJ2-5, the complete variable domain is EPEVTQTPSHQVTQMGQEVILRCVPISNHLYFYWYRQILGQKVEFLVSFYNNEISEKSEIFDDQFSVERPDGSNFTLKIRSTKLEDSAMYFCASSETSGVLGTQYFGPGTRLLVL.

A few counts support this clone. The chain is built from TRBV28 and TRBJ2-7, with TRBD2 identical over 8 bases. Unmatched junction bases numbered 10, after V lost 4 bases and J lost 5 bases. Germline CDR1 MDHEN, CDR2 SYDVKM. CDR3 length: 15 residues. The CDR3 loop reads CASSSGGGGRNEQYF. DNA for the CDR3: TGTGCCAGCAGTTCGGGAGGGGGGGGAAGGAACGAGCAGTACTTC.

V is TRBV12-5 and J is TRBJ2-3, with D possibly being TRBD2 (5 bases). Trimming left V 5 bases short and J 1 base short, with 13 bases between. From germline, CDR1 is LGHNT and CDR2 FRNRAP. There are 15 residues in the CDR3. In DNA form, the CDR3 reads TGTGCTAGTGGTCGACGACCGCGGGGCACAGATACGCAGTATTTT. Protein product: CASGRRPRGTDTQYF.

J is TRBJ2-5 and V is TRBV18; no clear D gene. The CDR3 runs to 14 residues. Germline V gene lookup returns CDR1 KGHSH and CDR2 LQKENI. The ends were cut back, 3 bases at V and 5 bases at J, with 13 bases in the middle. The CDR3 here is CASSPPAPRETQYF. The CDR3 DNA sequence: TGTGCCAGCTCACCCCCAGCCCCCAGGGAGACCCAGTACTTC.

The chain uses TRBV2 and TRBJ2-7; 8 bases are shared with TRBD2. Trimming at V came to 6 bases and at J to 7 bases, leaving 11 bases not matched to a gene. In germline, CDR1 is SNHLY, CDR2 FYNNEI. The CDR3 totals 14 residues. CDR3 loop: CASRGPGRGGEQYF. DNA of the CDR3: TGTGCCAGCAGGGGACCCGGGAGGGGTGGGGAGCAGTACTTC.

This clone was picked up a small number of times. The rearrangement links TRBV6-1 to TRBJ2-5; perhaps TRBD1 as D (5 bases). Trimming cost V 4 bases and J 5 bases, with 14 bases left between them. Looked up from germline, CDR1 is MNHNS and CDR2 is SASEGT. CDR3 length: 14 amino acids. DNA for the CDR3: TGTGCCAGCAGTGGACAGCATCCCGGGGAGACCCAGTACTTC. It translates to CASSGQHPGETQYF.

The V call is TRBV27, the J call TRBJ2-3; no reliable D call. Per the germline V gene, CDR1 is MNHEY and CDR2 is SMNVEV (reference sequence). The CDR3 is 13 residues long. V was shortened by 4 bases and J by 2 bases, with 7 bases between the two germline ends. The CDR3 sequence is CASSSFNTDTQYF. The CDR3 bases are TGTGCCAGCAGTTCTTTTAACACAGATACGCAGTATTTT.

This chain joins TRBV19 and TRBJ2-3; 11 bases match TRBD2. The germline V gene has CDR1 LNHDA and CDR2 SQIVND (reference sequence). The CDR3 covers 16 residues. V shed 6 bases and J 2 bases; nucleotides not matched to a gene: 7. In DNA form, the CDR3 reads TGTGCCAGTAGCCTACTAGCGGGAGCGTCCACAGATACGCAGTATTTT. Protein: CASSLLAGASTDTQYF. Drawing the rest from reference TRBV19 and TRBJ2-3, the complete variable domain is DGGITQSPKYLFRKEGQNVTLSCEQNLNHDAMYWYRQDPGQGLRLIYYSQIVNDFQKGDIAEGYSVSREKKESFPLTVTSAQKNPTAFYLCASSLLAGASTDTQYFGPGTRLTVL.

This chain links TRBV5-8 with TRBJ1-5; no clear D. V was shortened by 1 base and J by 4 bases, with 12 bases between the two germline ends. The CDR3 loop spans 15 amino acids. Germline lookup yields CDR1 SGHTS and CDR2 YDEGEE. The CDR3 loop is CASSLLPSPNQPQHF. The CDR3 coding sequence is TGTGCCAGCAGCTTGCTGCCAAGCCCAAATCAGCCCCAGCATTTT.

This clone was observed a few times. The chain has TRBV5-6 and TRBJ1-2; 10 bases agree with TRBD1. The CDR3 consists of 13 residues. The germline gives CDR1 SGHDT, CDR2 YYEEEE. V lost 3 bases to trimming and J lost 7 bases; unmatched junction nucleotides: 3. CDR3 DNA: TGTGCCAGCAGCTACGACAGGGGGCCTGGCTACACCTTC. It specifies CASSYDRGPGYTF.

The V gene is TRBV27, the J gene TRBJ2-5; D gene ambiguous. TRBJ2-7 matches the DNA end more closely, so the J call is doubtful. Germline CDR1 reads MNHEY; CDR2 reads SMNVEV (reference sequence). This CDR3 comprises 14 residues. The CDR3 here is CASSLKGGVYEQYF. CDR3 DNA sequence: TGTGCCAGCAGTTTAAAAGGCGGCGTCTACGAGCAGTACTTC.

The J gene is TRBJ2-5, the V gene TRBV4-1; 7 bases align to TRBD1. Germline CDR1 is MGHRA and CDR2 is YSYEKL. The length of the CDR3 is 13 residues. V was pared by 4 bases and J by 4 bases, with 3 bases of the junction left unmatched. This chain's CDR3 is CASSPGGRETQYF. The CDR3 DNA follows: TGCGCCAGCAGCCCAGGGGGTCGAGAGACCCAGTACTTC.